This passage covers 32 T cell receptor beta chains from one sample sequenced in a study of blood T cell dynamics during melanoma immunotherapy. Sequenced by immunoSEQ multiplex PCR; TCRdb stores in-frame clones only, minus some. This table has several thousand clones, over 65% appearing once. Time point noted: pre-treatment baseline. This sample comprised blood, obtained from a patient treated with checkpoint blockade. The source of these receptors is a human donor with melanoma.

This chain links TRBV18 with TRBJ2-2, with 7 bases lining up with TRBD1. V was pared by 6 bases and J by 7 bases, with 14 bases of the junction left unmatched. The CDR3 is made up of 16 amino acids. Per the germline V gene, CDR1 is KGHSH and CDR2 is LQKENI. CDR3 coding DNA: TGTGCCAGCTCTCGGAGAGGGGGCGCCGAAGGCGGGGAGCTGTTTTTT. This encodes CASSRRGGAEGGELFF.

The rearrangement links TRBV5-6 to TRBJ2-4; D call uncertain. With 0 bases removed from V and 6 bases from J, the gap between germline ends came to 1 base. The germline V gene encodes CDR1 SGHDT and CDR2 YYEEEE. The length of the CDR3 is 11 residues. The CDR3 coding sequence is TGTGCCAGCAGCTTGGGAAACATTCAGTACTTC. Protein sequence: CASSLGNIQYF.

The CDR3 protein is CASSGGQAGGANVLTF. CDR3 bases: TGCGCCAGCAGCGGTGGACAGGCCGGGGGGGCCAACGTCCTGACTTTC. V usage is TRBV5-1 and J usage is TRBJ2-6, with 7 bases matching TRBD1. V was clipped by 4 bases and J by 4 bases; unmatched bases: 8. The V gene's germline CDR1 is SGHRS and CDR2 YFSETQ. This CDR3 contains 16 residues.

This clone was seen a handful of times. The chain combines TRBV29-1 with TRBJ1-5; TRBD1 matches 11 bases. There are 14 residues in the CDR3. Germline CDR1 is SQVTM and CDR2 is ANQGSEA. The J segment lost 7 bases and the V segment lost 2 bases, leaving 4 bases of the junction unmatched. The CDR3 reads CSVETGTGGQPQHF. CDR3 sequence (DNA): TGCAGCGTTGAAACCGGGACAGGGGGACAGCCCCAGCATTTT.

The chain recombines TRBV7-2 with TRBJ2-4; 8 nucleotides match TRBD2. The CDR3 contains 16 residues. Germline CDR1 is SGHTA and CDR2 is FQGNSA. V was clipped by 5 bases and J by 8 bases; unmatched bases: 14. CDR3 region: CASSNGGLAGRYIQYF. CDR3 bases: TGTGCCAGCAGCAACGGAGGACTAGCAGGGCGGTACATTCAGTACTTC.

DNA for the CDR3: TGTGCCAGCAGCTCGGGACAGGGTCTGATCTATGGCTACACCTTC. This codes for CASSSGQGLIYGYTF. The chain has TRBV9 and TRBJ1-2; TRBD1 matches 9 bases. Germline V gives CDR1 SGDLS, CDR2 YYNGEE. Trimming at V came to 4 bases and at J to 4 bases, leaving 8 bases not matched to a gene. The CDR3 is 15 amino acids.

The CDR3 bases are TGTGCCAGTAGGGTCGGAACCCGTGCGGTGCATGGCTATGGCTACACCTTC. Residues: CASRVGTRAVHGYGYTF. This chain links TRBV5-4 with TRBJ1-2; D unresolved. V shed 8 bases and J shed 4 bases, with 27 bases lying between them. The CDR3 has 17 amino acids. Germline V gene data show CDR1 as SGHNT and CDR2 as YYREEE (reference sequence). Full variable domain (missing parts from reference TRBV5-4 and TRBJ1-2): ETGVTQSPTHLIKTRGQQVTLRCSSQSGHNTVSWYQQALGQGPQFIFQYYREEENGRGNFPPRFSGLQFPNYSSELNVNALELDDSALYLCASRVGTRAVHGYGYTFGSGTRLTVV.

The chain's CDR3 is CASSMMENTEAFF. In DNA form, the CDR3 reads TGTGCCAGCTCAATGATGGAGAACACTGAAGCTTTCTTT. The rearrangement joins TRBV18 to TRBJ1-1, with D unresolved. Germline V gene lookup returns CDR1 KGHSH and CDR2 LQKENI. The germline V and J ends were trimmed by 5 bases and 1 base, with 8 bases remaining between them. The CDR3 runs 13 residues.

This clone was counted a few times. The chain employs TRBV4-1 and TRBJ2-2, with no clear D. This CDR3 comprises 15 residues. Between the trimmed V and J ends, which lost 1 base and 9 bases, there was a span of 15 bases. Germline loops: CDR1 MGHRA, CDR2 YSYEKL. In DNA form, the CDR3 reads TGCGCCAGCAGCCAAGGCGGACCCCCTGGCCGGGAGCTGTTTTTT. Translating it yields CASSQGGPPGRELFF.

CDR3 nucleotide sequence: TGTGCCAAGGCCCCCCGATTCCGCCAAGAGACCCAGTACTTC. It codes for CAKAPRFRQETQYF. The chain carries TRBV28 and TRBJ2-5; D unresolved. V was shortened by 10 bases and J by 1 base, with 16 bases between the two germline ends. The length of the CDR3 is 14 residues. Per germline, CDR1 MDHEN and CDR2 SYDVKM.

This chain links TRBV28 with TRBJ2-5; D gene unclear. The J call is in doubt because the DNA end fits TRBJ2-7 better. The V gene's germline CDR1 is MDHEN and CDR2 SYDVKM. The CDR3 totals 12 residues. The CDR3 spells CASHVNSYEQYF. Written as DNA, the CDR3 is TGTGCCAGCCATGTAAACTCCTACGAGCAGTACTTC.

The table lists this clone with a few counts. This chain joins TRBV19 and TRBJ1-5, with D perhaps TRBD1 (6 bases). CDR3 size: 10 residues. Germline CDR1 reads LNHDA; CDR2 reads SQIVND (reference sequence). V lost 11 bases to trimming and J lost 14 bases, with 16 bases between them. For the CDR3, the DNA is TGTGCCTCACGGGGGCGCGCGGAGCATTTT. This translates into CASRGRAEHF. Together with reference TRBV19 and TRBJ1-5, the CDR3 gives the full variable domain: DGGITQSPKYLFRKEGQNVTLSCEQNLNHDAMYWYRQDPGQGLRLIYYSQIVNDFQKGDIAEGYSVSREKKESFPLTVTSAQKNPTAFYLCASRGRAEHFGDGTRLSIL.

The chain employs TRBV5-5 and TRBJ2-7; D unclear. The germline gives CDR1 SGHKS, CDR2 YYEKEE (reference sequence). V gave up 1 base and J gave up 3 bases, with 8 bases separating them. The CDR3 totals 13 residues. As DNA, the CDR3 is TGTGCCAGCAGCTTGTCCCCCGGCTACGAGCAGTACTTC. It specifies CASSLSPGYEQYF.

The chain links TRBV5-1 to TRBJ1-3, with 11 bases matching TRBD1. The V gene end was trimmed by 3 bases and the J gene end by 4 bases; junction bases not matched to a gene: 6. Germline loops: CDR1 SGHRS, CDR2 YFSETQ. CDR3 length: 16 amino acids. The CDR3, as DNA: TGCGCCAGCAGCTCCGAAGGGACAGGGGGAGGAAACACCATATATTTT. Amino acid sequence: CASSSEGTGGGNTIYF.

This clone was observed a single time. This chain connects TRBV19 to TRBJ1-5; D ambiguous. The CDR3 is made up of 14 amino acids. Deletions cut 6 bases from V and 8 bases from J, with 17 bases between. The germline V gene encodes CDR1 LNHDA and CDR2 SQIVND (reference sequence). The CDR3, as DNA: TGTGCCAGTAGGCCCCCCGCCTCTGGAAAGCCCCAGCATTTT. Translation gives CASRPPASGKPQHF.

This chain links TRBV5-4 with TRBJ2-3, with 8 bases that match TRBD2. The V and J ends lost 2 bases and 0 bases, in that order; junction bases with no gene match: 2. The germline gives CDR1 SGHNT, CDR2 YYREEE (reference sequence). This CDR3 spans 15 amino acids. CDR3 DNA: TGTGCCAGCAGCTTTAGCGGGGCTAGCACAGATACGCAGTATTTT. Amino acids: CASSFSGASTDTQYF.

V is TRBV9 and J is TRBJ2-1; TRBD2 matches at 10 bases. Germline V gene data show CDR1 as SGDLS and CDR2 as YYNGEE. With 0 bases clipped from V and 13 bases from J, the junction kept 10 bases outside the gene matches. The CDR3 has 15 amino acids. The CDR3 here is CASSVVAGGSPTQFF. CDR3 sequence (DNA): TGTGCCAGCAGCGTAGTAGCGGGGGGCTCCCCGACCCAGTTCTTC.

This clone was detected a few times. The CDR3 nucleotides are TGTGCCAGTAGTACATTAGCGGTTACCTACGAGCAGTACTTC. The encoded protein is CASSTLAVTYEQYF. The chain combines TRBV19 with TRBJ2-7, with a weak D call TRBD2 (6 bases). There are 14 residues in the CDR3. Per the germline V gene, CDR1 is LNHDA and CDR2 is SQIVND (reference sequence). V was trimmed by 4 bases and J by 2 bases, leaving 12 bases between them.

The chain recombines TRBV7-9 with TRBJ2-2; 7 bases match TRBD1. Germline-derived CDR1 and CDR2 are SEHNR and FQNEAQ (reference sequence). The CDR3 covers 16 residues. V lost 0 bases and J lost 0; bases outside the gene matches: 1. The CDR3 region has the DNA TGTGCCAGCAGCTTAGCAGGGACAGCGAACACCGGGGAGCTGTTTTTT. The encoded protein is CASSLAGTANTGELFF. Using reference TRBV7-9 and TRBJ2-2 for the parts outside the CDR3, the full variable domain is DTGVSQNPRHKITKRGQNVTFRCDPISEHNRLYWYRQTLGQGPEFLTYFQNEAQLEKSRLLSDRFSAERPKGSFSTLEIQRTEQGDSAMYLCASSLAGTANTGELFFGEGSRLTVL.

V usage is TRBV5-1 and J usage is TRBJ2-5, with 10 bases fitting TRBD2. This CDR3 is 15 amino acids long. Germline V lookup: CDR1 SGHRS, CDR2 YFSETQ. Trimming took 0 bases from V and 4 from J; bases not matched to a gene: 3. This chain's CDR3 is CASSLGSGGAETQYF. Here the CDR3 DNA reads TGCGCCAGCAGCTTGGGAAGCGGGGGGGCAGAGACCCAGTACTTC.

V and J are TRBV7-3 and TRBJ2-3; D may be TRBD2 (6 bases). This CDR3 is built from 17 residues. Trimming shortened V by 1 base and J by 0 bases, and 14 bases separated the two germline ends. CDR1 is SGHTA, CDR2 FQGTGA, per germline. CDR3 sequence reads: CASSLKPWRGSTDTQYF. The CDR3 nucleotides read TGTGCCAGCAGCTTAAAGCCCTGGCGGGGAAGCACAGATACGCAGTATTTT.

This clone was counted a single time. The J gene is TRBJ1-4, the V gene TRBV28; D unclear. The germline V gene has CDR1 MDHEN and CDR2 SYDVKM. This CDR3 comprises 12 residues. The V and J ends lost 6 bases and 6 bases respectively, with 8 bases between them. CDR3 amino acids: CASRDNYEKLFF. CDR3 DNA sequence: TGTGCCAGCAGAGATAACTATGAAAAACTGTTTTTT.

This chain connects TRBV19 to TRBJ2-1; TRBD2 agrees at 13 bases. Germline CDR1 is LNHDA and CDR2 is SQIVND (reference sequence). This CDR3 is 17 amino acids long. Unmatched junction bases numbered 7, after V lost 3 bases and J lost 5 bases. The CDR3 DNA reads as TGTGCCAGTAGTATGATCGGACTAGCGGGGGAGGACAATGAGCAGTTCTTC. It is translated as CASSMIGLAGEDNEQFF.

The V gene is TRBV15, the J gene TRBJ2-7, with TRBD1 as a possible D gene (7 bases). The CDR3 consists of 15 residues. Looked up from germline, CDR1 is LNHNV and CDR2 is YYDKDF (reference sequence). V was cut by 0 bases and J by 3 bases, with 12 bases left in between. The CDR3 is CATSRDQGGYYEQYF. In nucleotides, the CDR3 is TGTGCCACCAGCAGAGATCAGGGGGGCTACTACGAGCAGTACTTC.

The J gene is TRBJ2-3, the V gene TRBV18; 8 bases match TRBD2. V shed 3 bases and J 2 bases; nucleotides not matched to a gene: 7. Germline V lookup: CDR1 KGHSH, CDR2 LQKENI. The length of the CDR3 is 16 residues. CDR3 nucleotide sequence: TGTGCCAGCTCACCCCGCGCGGGGGGAGACACAGATACGCAGTATTTT. It translates to CASSPRAGGDTDTQYF.

This chain's CDR3 is CASSVGQGNYGYTF. DNA of the CDR3: TGTGCCAGCAGCGTAGGGCAGGGAAACTATGGCTACACCTTC. The J gene is TRBJ1-2, the V gene TRBV9; possibly TRBD1 for D (5 bases). V shed 0 bases and J shed 2 bases, with 8 bases lying between them. CDR1 and CDR2 (germline): SGDLS, YYNGEE. The CDR3 is made up of 14 amino acids.

The rearrangement links TRBV2 to TRBJ1-1; TRBD1 agrees at 8 bases. J gave up 4 bases and V 7 bases, and 5 bases lay outside the gene matches. The CDR3 length is 13 residues. Per germline, CDR1 SNHLY and CDR2 FYNNEI. The CDR3 nucleotides are TGTGCCAGCATTAACGACAGGGGCACTGAAGCTTTCTTT. This codes for CASINDRGTEAFF.

This sequence joins TRBV5-6 and TRBJ1-2; the D is unclear. This CDR3 has 14 residues. Per germline, CDR1 SGHDT and CDR2 YYEEEE. The V and J ends lost 2 bases and 1 base respectively, with 9 bases between them. Here the CDR3 reads CASSFFRDNYGYTF. CDR3 bases: TGTGCCAGCAGCTTTTTTCGAGATAACTATGGCTACACCTTC.

The chain employs TRBV6-1 and TRBJ2-1; 7 bases fit TRBD1. V lost 5 bases, J lost 4 bases, and 8 bases stayed unmatched. Per germline, CDR1 MNHNS and CDR2 SASEGT. The CDR3 sequence is 15 residues long. Here the CDR3 DNA reads TGTGCCAGCAGTATGACAGGGTTAGGGTACAATGAGCAGTTCTTC. The encoded protein is CASSMTGLGYNEQFF.

The rearrangement joins TRBV30 to TRBJ2-7; 10 bases align to TRBD1. Trimming cost V 5 bases and J 3 bases; bases outside gene matches: 4. The CDR3 is 13 residues long. Germline V gene lookup returns CDR1 GTSNPN and CDR2 SVGIG (reference sequence). Here the CDR3 reads CAWLRDRGYEQYF. In DNA form, the CDR3 reads TGTGCCTGGCTTCGGGACAGGGGCTACGAGCAGTACTTC.

J is TRBJ2-1 and V is TRBV19; no reliable D call. The germline V gene has CDR1 LNHDA and CDR2 SQIVND (reference sequence). CDR3 length equals 14 residues. V shed 6 bases and J shed 9 bases, with 18 bases lying between them. CDR3 sequence (DNA): TGTGCCAGTAGCACAGCGTCCGGTGTCTTTGAGCAGTTCTTC. Translated: CASSTASGVFEQFF.

The chain joins TRBV14 to TRBJ1-1; the D gene is possibly TRBD1 (6 bases). The V end lost 3 bases, the J end lost 7 bases, and 18 bases lay between the germline ends. Germline V CDR1 and CDR2: SGHDN, FVKESK. This CDR3 region has 15 residues. CDR3 sequence reads: CASSQGGRRANEAFF. CDR3 nucleotides: TGTGCCAGCAGCCAGGGGGGGCGAAGGGCAAATGAAGCTTTCTTT.